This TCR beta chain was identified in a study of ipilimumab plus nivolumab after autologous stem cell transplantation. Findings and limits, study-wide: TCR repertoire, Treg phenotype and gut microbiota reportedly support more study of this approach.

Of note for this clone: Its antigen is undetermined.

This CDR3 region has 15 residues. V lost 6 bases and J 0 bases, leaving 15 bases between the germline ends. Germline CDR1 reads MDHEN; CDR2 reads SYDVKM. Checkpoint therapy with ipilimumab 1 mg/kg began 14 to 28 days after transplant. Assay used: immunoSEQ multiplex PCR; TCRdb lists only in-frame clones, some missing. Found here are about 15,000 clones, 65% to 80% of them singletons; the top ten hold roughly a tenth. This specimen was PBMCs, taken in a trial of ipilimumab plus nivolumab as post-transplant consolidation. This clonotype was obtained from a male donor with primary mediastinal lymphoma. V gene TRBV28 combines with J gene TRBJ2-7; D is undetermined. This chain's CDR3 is CASRETGSSSYEQYF. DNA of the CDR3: TGTGCCAGCAGGGAAACCGGGTCGAGCTCCTACGAGCAGTACTTC.